This is a list of T cell receptor beta chains from one sample in a study of vaccination effects on CD4 cells after COVID-19. Generated by immunoSEQ multiplex PCR, the TCRdb table keeps only in-frame clones and is missing some. Found here are roughly 70,000 clones, around four fifths of them singletons; the top ten hold approximately 0.9%. These receptors' targets are unknown. The material was CD4+ T cells from PBMCs cultured with HCoV-OC43 spike peptides, obtained after COVID-19 vaccination. The receptors were gathered from a human donor who received a COVID-19 vaccine. The CDR3 runs from the conserved cysteine through the conserved F or W. D genes are given only for firm matches. The size entry is marked missing in some rows and otherwise reads once, few, many or a size class.

j_call v_call d_call clone_size cdr3_aa cdr3_nt
TRBJ2-1 TRBV6-4 TRBD2 NA CASSDSRGGSQQFF TGTGCCAGCAGTGACTCTCGGGGGGGTTCCCAGCAGTTCTTC
TRBJ2-5 TRBV18 NA NA CASSPQPGFQETQYF TGTGCCAGCTCACCACAACCAGGCTTCCAAGAGACCCAGTACTTC
TRBJ2-5 TRBV7-2 NA NA CASSLGSTGETQYF TGTGCCAGCAGCTTAGGTTCGACGGGAGAGACCCAGTACTTC
TRBJ1-3 TRBV7-8 NA once CASSRGLDSGNTIYF TGTGCCAGCAGCCGGGGACTTGACTCTGGAAACACCATATATTTT
TRBJ1-6 TRBV28 NA NA CASSLYGGNSPLHF TGTGCCAGCAGTTTATACGGGGGTAATTCACCCCTCCACTTT
TRBJ1-1 TRBV6-4 NA NA CASPTGDINTEAFF TGTGCCAGCCCTACAGGCGACATCAACACTGAAGCTTTCTTT
TRBJ2-1 TRBV30 TRBD1 NA CAWSATGGEQFF TGTGCCTGGAGTGCGACAGGGGGCGAGCAGTTCTTC
TRBJ2-3 TRBV9 TRBD2 NA CASSTGLAGGTDTQYF TGTGCCAGCAGCACGGGACTAGCGGGGGGCACAGATACGCAGTATTTT
TRBJ2-2 TRBV18 TRBD1 NA CASSLSSGQGASGELFF TGTGCCAGCTCACTATCGTCGGGACAGGGGGCCTCCGGGGAGCTGTTTTTT
TRBJ1-1 TRBV29-1 TRBD1 once CSVTGQGVYTEAFF TGCAGCGTAACCGGACAGGGGGTCTACACTGAAGCTTTCTTT